This TCR beta chain was recovered during a study of blood T cells in healthy people across ages. Study-wide results and caveats: With age, beta diversity per million T cells declined roughly linearly, significantly by about 37.

This CDR3 is built from 15 residues. Germline V gene data show CDR1 as MGHRA and CDR2 as YSYEKL. The V end was cut by 2 bases, the J end by 8 bases, with 15 bases between. The use of a sample-barcoded 5' primer and a J-beta primer mix characterized a second PCR of about 6 to 12 cycles. TCRdb used MiXCR to reprocess the 5' RACE reads, holding one entry per CDR3 protein. The data show 1.5 million or so distinct CDR3 sequences, roughly 40% seen once. Extracted total RNA amounted to at least 5.5 micrograms for each sample. This clonotype was detected only once. Its antigen remains unidentified. The clonotype comes from a woman aged 18-29 years in good health. The chain carries TRBV4-1 and TRBJ1-4, with D maybe TRBD1 (5 bases). Material for sequencing was blood. For the CDR3, the DNA is TGCGCCAGCAGCCAACCGGGACTTGCGGACGAAAAACTGTTTTTT. It translates to CASSQPGLADEKLFF.